This T cell receptor (beta chain) was obtained from a study of CD8 T cells in ankylosing spondylitis. General study points: Some of these motif variants have turned up before, in reports on reactive arthritis synovial fluid and blood. Clones linked to disease, bearing a CD8+ phenotype, were relatively rare in peripheral blood. Among TCR beta sequences, a motif of under ten highly homologous variants appeared characteristic of ankylosing spondylitis blood.

As the method for making TCR beta libraries, quantitative 5'-RACE with molecular barcodes was used. TCRdb re-analysed the 5' RACE reads in MiXCR, keeping a single row per CDR3 protein. The sample has 700,000 or so distinct CDR3 sequences, roughly 19% seen once. This clonotype was seen only a few times. No antigen is known for it. This CDR3 has 16 amino acids. Trimming removed 5 bases from V and 6 bases from J, with 21 bases in between. Germline CDR1 SGHTA, CDR2 FQGTGA. V is TRBV7-3 and J is TRBJ2-3; D may be TRBD1 (6 bases). This TCR came from a male donor with ankylosing spondylitis. The specimen sequenced was blood, either unsorted or a sorted T cell fraction (not recorded which). The CDR3: CASSKDPTGKWDTQYF. The CDR3 DNA follows: TGTGCCAGCAGCAAAGACCCGACAGGAAAATGGGATACGCAGTATTTT.